This T cell receptor (beta chain) derives from a study of blood T cell repertoires in COVID-19 (TCRdb year 2020). Broadly, across the study: Samples from collaborators originated in the United States, Italy and Spain and spanned both the acute and convalescent phases of COVID-19. The samples were drawn from the first 160 participants of the ongoing ImmuneRACE study and from 1,254 subjects provided by 6 global collaborators. The prospective study material was composed of cDNA or gDNA derived from T cells, B-cell-depleted T cells, or PBMCs. Deeply sampled blood TCRbeta repertoires from subjects exposed to, actively infected with, or recovered from COVID-19 were included in the dataset. Where available, HLA class I and class II types were obtained from metadata supplied by the sample provider rather than from assay-based typing. The repertoires were made available in a free public database intended to serve as a resource for research on the immune response to SARS-CoV-2. Nearly every sample came with metadata listing a de-identified subject ID, COVID-19 status, age in years and sex.

Study-wide findings and limitations: The amount of clinical and demographic metadata varied by source and participant and was provided uncurated.

One collaborating source in Seattle enrolled patients while the patients were actively infected and followed the patients over time throughout the course of disease. Whole blood was collected in K2EDTA tubes by collaborating institutions according to the institutions' own protocols. For TCRbeta analysis, collaborators shipped samples as frozen whole blood, isolated PBMCs, or DNA extracted from either of those sample types. Comment on this clone: No antigen is known for it. Base quality data are lacking; no much larger clone is found one base away.

Taken from cysteine to phenylalanine, the CDR3 has 17 residues. Here the CDR3 DNA is all that survives: 51 bases in frame from base 1. Sequences LNHNV (CDR1) and YYDKDF (CDR2) are obtained from the germline V gene (reference sequence). V lost 2 bases and J lost 4 bases; the stretch between them is 20 bases long. The immunoSEQ Assay, a bias-controlled multiplex PCR, was used to amplify TCRbeta CDR3 regions from genomic DNA. The source study handled its data this way. Within the assay, amplification of reference gene primers was used to estimate how many nucleated cells each sample contained. To quantify the absolute abundance of each unique TCRbeta CDR3 rearrangement, sequence reads were collapsed and filtered. For each sample, productive Simpson clonality was calculated as the square root of Simpson's diversity index across productive rearrangements. TCRdb stores this immuneACCESS table with in-frame sequences only. Part of the clones is absent; in the studies checked, under half of the shortfall reflects unresolved V genes, and no reason is known for the rest. V and J calls and clone size follow that table, whereas D and trimming were derived from the DNA. Across this sample there are 210,000 or so clones, with roughly 85% seen only once. The ten largest account for roughly 4.6% of the sample.

This sequence originates from a man aged 45-65 years with COVID-19, enrolled during active disease. The rearrangement joined TRBV15 to TRBJ2-5, and possibly TRBD1, on 6 matching bases. The sample consisted of peripheral blood. The CDR3 in this case is CATSRPLRTQGGETQYF. The DNA is TGTGCCACCAGCAGACCCCTTAGGACCCAAGGGGGAGAGACCCAGTACTTC.